A single T cell receptor beta chain is shown here with its context. What it binds is unknown. Germline V gene lookup returns CDR1 MNHEY and CDR2 SVGAGI. CDR3 size: 15 residues. V dropped 0 bases and J dropped 9 bases, with 12 bases sitting between them. This entry belongs to a study of graft-versus-host responses after intestinal transplantation. Produced via immunoSEQ multiplex PCR; TCRdb's table is partial and in-frame only. The sample holds roughly 120,000 clones; approximately 95% are singletons and the top ten take more than 2.5%. The gene calls are TRBV6-5 and TRBJ1-6; D possibly corresponds to TRBD1 (5 bases). The source was unstimulated CD8+ T cells sorted from spleen or lymph node cells, collected before intestinal transplant. This receptor was identified in a human donor who received an intestinal transplant. The CDR3 nucleotides are TGTGCCAGCAGTTACTCGGGAGGGACCGGTTCACCCCTCCACTTT. This encodes CASSYSGGTGSPLHF.